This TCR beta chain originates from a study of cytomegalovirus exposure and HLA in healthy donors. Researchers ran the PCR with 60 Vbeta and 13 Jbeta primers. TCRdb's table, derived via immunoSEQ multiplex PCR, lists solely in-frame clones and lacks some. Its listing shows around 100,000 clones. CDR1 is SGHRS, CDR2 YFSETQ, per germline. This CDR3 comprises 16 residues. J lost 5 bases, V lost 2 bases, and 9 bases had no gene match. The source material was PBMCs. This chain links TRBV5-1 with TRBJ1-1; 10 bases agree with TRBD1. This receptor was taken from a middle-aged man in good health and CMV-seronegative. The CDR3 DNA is TGCGCCAGCAGCTTTGATAGGGACAGGGGATGGACTGAAGCTTTCTTT. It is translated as CASSFDRDRGWTEAFF.